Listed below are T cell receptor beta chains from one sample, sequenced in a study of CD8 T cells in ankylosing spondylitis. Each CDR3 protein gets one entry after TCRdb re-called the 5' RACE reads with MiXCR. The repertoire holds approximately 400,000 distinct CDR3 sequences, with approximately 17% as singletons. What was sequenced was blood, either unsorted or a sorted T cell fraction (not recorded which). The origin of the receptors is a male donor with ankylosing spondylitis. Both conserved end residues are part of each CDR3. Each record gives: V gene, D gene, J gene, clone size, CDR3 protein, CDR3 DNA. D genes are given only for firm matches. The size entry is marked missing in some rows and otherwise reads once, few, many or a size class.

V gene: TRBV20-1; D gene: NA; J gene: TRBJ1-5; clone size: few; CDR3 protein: CSARLQGRGSNQPQHF; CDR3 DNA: TGCAGTGCTAGGTTACAGGGCAGAGGGAGCAATCAGCCCCAGCATTTT
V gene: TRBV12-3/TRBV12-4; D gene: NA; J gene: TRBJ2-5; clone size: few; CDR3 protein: CASSLKRSQETQYF; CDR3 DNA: TGTGCCAGCAGTCTCAAGAGAAGCCAAGAGACCCAGTACTTC
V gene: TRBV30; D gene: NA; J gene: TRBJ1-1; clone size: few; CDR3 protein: CAWSWGRETEAFF; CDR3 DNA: TGTGCCTGGAGTTGGGGCAGGGAGACTGAAGCTTTCTTT
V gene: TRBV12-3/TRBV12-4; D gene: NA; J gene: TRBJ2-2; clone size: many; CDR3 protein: CASSRDTNTGELFF; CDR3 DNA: TGTGCCAGCAGTCGGGACACGAACACCGGGGAGCTGTTTTTT
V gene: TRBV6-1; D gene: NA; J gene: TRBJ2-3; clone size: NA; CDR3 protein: CASSPLRVGGPDTQYF; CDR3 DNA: TGTGCCAGCAGCCCCTTGAGGGTGGGAGGTCCAGATACGCAGTATTTT
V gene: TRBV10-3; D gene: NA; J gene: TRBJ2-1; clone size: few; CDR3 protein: CAISELPTSRIEQFF; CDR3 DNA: TGTGCCATCAGTGAGCTGCCTACTAGTCGCATTGAGCAGTTCTTC
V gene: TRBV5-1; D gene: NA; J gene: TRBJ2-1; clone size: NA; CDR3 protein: CASSLGVTYNEQFF; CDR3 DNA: TGCGCCAGCAGCTTGGGCGTCACCTACAATGAGCAGTTCTTC
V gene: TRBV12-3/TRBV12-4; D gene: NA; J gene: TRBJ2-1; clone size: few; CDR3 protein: CASSPRLISSYNEQFF; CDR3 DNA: TGTGCCAGCAGTCCCAGACTAATCAGCTCCTACAATGAGCAGTTCTTC
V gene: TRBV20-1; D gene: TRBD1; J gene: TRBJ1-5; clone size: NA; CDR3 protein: CSARPTGASNQPQHF; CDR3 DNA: TGCAGTGCTAGGCCAACAGGGGCGAGCAATCAGCCCCAGCATTTT
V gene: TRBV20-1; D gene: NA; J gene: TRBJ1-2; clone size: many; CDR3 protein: CSARGAVGREQNYGYTF; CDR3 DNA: TGCAGTGCTAGAGGGGCGGTCGGAAGGGAGCAAAACTATGGCTACACCTTC
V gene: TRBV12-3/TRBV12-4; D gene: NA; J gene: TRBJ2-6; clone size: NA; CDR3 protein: CASSSWGSGANVLTF; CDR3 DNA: TGTGCCAGCAGTTCATGGGGGTCTGGGGCCAACGTCCTGACTTTC